A single count supports the clone carrying this T cell receptor (beta chain). This record comes from a study of blood T cell repertoires in COVID-19. Study summary: Donors in the United States, Italy and Spain gave samples during acute or convalescent COVID-19. T cells, B-cell-depleted T cells, or PBMCs provided the cDNA or gDNA that served as material.

V lost 3 bases and J lost 6; bases outside the gene matches: 8. Germline V gene lookup returns CDR1 MNHEY and CDR2 SMNVEV (reference sequence). This CDR3 has 15 amino acids. As handled by the study authors: Reference gene primers were amplified, and this amplification served to estimate nucleated cell counts. Some clones are missing from TCRdb's copy, which holds only in-frame ones; the method was immunoSEQ multiplex PCR. Clone size and V and J calls were adopted from that table, with D and trimming inferred from the DNA. Here the sample spans under 250,000 clones, roughly 88% being singletons. Enrollment of patients from Seattle took place during active infection, with longitudinal follow-up.

The V call is TRBV27, the J call TRBJ1-5, with 7 bases matching TRBD1. The TCR sequence derives from a woman aged 30 to 39 with COVID-19, enrolled during active disease. Sequenced input: peripheral blood. The CDR3: CASSLGQGVIQPQHF. CDR3 DNA sequence: TGTGCCAGCAGTTTGGGGCAGGGGGTTATTCAGCCCCAGCATTTT.